This T cell receptor (beta chain) is from a study of cytomegalovirus exposure and HLA in healthy donors (TCRdb year 2017). Some background on the complete study: According to a later analysis, one platform produced both the roughly 130 validation repertoires and the roughly 640 repertoires of the first cohort. The aim of the study was to test whether cataloging public T cell receptors could identify signatures of past pathogen exposure. A separate validation cohort of over 95 different subjects was used in addition to the approximately 700-subject first cohort. The study combined high-throughput TCR immunosequencing, statistical association of individual TCRs with disease status, and machine learning to predict cytomegalovirus infection status. The full study reports these points: Cytomegalovirus status was reported to be diagnosed by the classifier with high specificity and sensitivity in both the original and validation cohorts. Subsequent analysis determined that TCRs grouped into clusters in the first cohort also showed a tendency toward co-occurrence across the roughly 130 validation repertoires, and about 93% of cluster scores exceeded 0. A few of the identified cytomegalovirus-associated TCR beta chains were confirmed in vitro to be specific for cytomegalovirus antigens. The authors suggested that the approach could potentially be extended to other disease states and immunological phenotypes. The study gave a list of some 150 TCR beta chains associated with cytomegalovirus. Most TCR sequences were observed very rarely across donors, whereas some public TCRs were present in many individuals. A later analysis lacked HLA typing for the validation cohort, so it scored co-occurrence in that cohort across all 110 or so repertoires.

This clone has more than one count but fewer than ten. No antigen is known for it. No much larger clone exists at a distance of one base, and base qualities are not known. In the same sample, other DNA sequences code for this CDR3. The protocol used for the library was the immunoSEQ multiplex PCR assay. The study's own analysis went as follows. A statistical classification framework was built to diagnose cytomegalovirus status from the catalog of TCR beta chain sequences. TCRdb provides this immuneACCESS table in a form limited to in-frame rearrangements. Some clones are lacking; in checked studies, under half of them reflect an unresolved V gene, and why the rest are absent is not known. V, J and clone size are those of that table, while D and trimming were read from the DNA. The sample table lists some 340,000 clones, about nine tenths of them with a count of one. The ten biggest clones cover about 1% of the sample.

As encoded in the germline V gene, CDR1 is SGHTA while CDR2 is FQGTGA. Relative to germline, V is missing 5 bases and J is missing 3 bases, with 1 base of the junction outside any gene match. The cysteine opens and the phenylalanine closes a CDR3 of 13 amino acids. Left in the record is the CDR3 DNA by itself, 39 bases read in frame from the first base. The donors were included in the validation cohort of around 120 subjects, a group kept apart from the roughly 680-subject first cohort. Rearrangement joined TRBV7-3 to TRBJ2-1, with 7 bases matching TRBD2. The clonotype comes from a woman in her thirties in good health and CMV-seropositive. Sequencing was carried out using PBMCs. The CDR3 protein: CASSRGGYNEQFF. At the DNA level, the sequence is TGTGCCAGCAGCCGCGGGGGCTACAATGAGCAGTTCTTC.